Below are 28 T cell receptor beta chains sequenced from a single sample in a study of radiotherapy plus CTLA-4 blockade in lung cancer (dated by TCRdb to 2016 to 2019). The library came from the immunoSEQ multiplex PCR assay. TCRdb retrieved this table from immuneACCESS and kept in-frame rearrangements only. Not all clones are present; in checked studies, unresolved V genes account for under half, and no reason is known for the remainder. The sample records about 43,000 clones, less than 75% of which are singletons. Roughly 25% of the sample rests with the top ten. The sequencing used peripheral blood, collected from a patient treated with radiotherapy plus ipilimumab. The receptors derive from a human donor with non-small cell lung cancer who had a partial response to radiotherapy plus ipilimumab.

As DNA, the CDR3 is TGTGCCAGCAGCTTTCGACAGGGTAATGAGCAGTTCTTC. Amino acids: CASSFRQGNEQFF. The chain couples TRBV7-9 to TRBJ2-1, with TRBD1 matching 7 bases. CDR3 length equals 13 residues. Germline values: CDR1 SEHNR, CDR2 FQNEAQ (reference sequence). With 3 bases clipped from V and 7 bases from J, the junction kept 3 bases outside the gene matches.

CDR3 DNA sequence: TGTGCCGCCCACGCCGGACTAGCGGGCTACGAGCAGTACTTC. Translated: CAAHAGLAGYEQYF. The gene calls are TRBV6-5 and TRBJ2-7, with 11 positions matching TRBD2. Germline loops: CDR1 MNHEY, CDR2 SVGAGI. V was clipped by 11 bases and J by 3 bases; unmatched bases: 9. The CDR3 totals 14 residues.

The chain carries TRBV2 and TRBJ2-6; D gene unclear. The CDR3 contains 15 residues. Trimming took off 1 base at V and 0 bases at J, with 4 bases between the two ends. Germline-derived CDR1 and CDR2 are SNHLY and FYNNEI. CDR3 DNA: TGTGCCAGCAGTGAAGACAGCTCTGGGGCCAACGTCCTGACTTTC. It is translated as CASSEDSSGANVLTF.

The chain uses TRBV7-8 and TRBJ2-7; TRBD2 aligns across 8 bases. With 4 bases clipped from V and 1 base from J, the junction kept 6 bases outside the gene matches. Germline V CDR1 and CDR2: SGHVS, FQNEAQ. This CDR3 has 15 amino acids. CDR3 amino acids: CASSSSSGSSYEQYF. In nucleotides, the CDR3 is TGTGCCAGCAGCTCCTCTAGCGGGTCGTCCTACGAGCAGTACTTC.

This chain connects TRBV9 to TRBJ2-7; weak D call: TRBD1 (8 bases). Trimming took 0 bases from V and 6 from J, leaving 19 bases between them. CDR1 is SGDLS and CDR2 is YYNGEE in the germline V gene. The CDR3 extends over 16 amino acids. The CDR3 DNA follows: TGTGCCAGCAGCGTAGGGGGGGGACAGGCGGGGCGCGAGCAGTACTTC. Translating it yields CASSVGGGQAGREQYF.

The rearrangement links TRBV7-3 to TRBJ2-3; D is uncertain. CDR1 and CDR2 from the germline V gene are SGHTA and FQGTGA. CDR3 length: 14 residues. V was clipped by 3 bases and J by 0 bases, with 7 bases between them. The CDR3 nucleotides read TGTGCCAGCAGCTTCGGCGGAAGCACAGATACGCAGTATTTT. This gives the protein CASSFGGSTDTQYF.

By share, this clone ranks as large. The chain uses TRBV7-6 and TRBJ2-1, with 8 positions matching TRBD2. This CDR3 has 15 residues. Per germline, CDR1 SGHVS and CDR2 FNYEAQ. J gave up 2 bases and V 8 bases, and 8 bases lay outside the gene matches. The CDR3 region is CASRAGGGPYNEQFF. In DNA form, the CDR3 reads TGTGCCAGCCGCGCGGGCGGGGGGCCCTACAATGAGCAGTTCTTC.

This chain joins TRBV28 and TRBJ2-1, with 11 nucleotides matching TRBD2. The trim removed 3 bases at V and 7 bases at J, leaving 2 bases unmatched. CDR3 length equals 14 residues. The germline CDR1 and CDR2 sequences are MDHEN and SYDVKM. CDR3 sequence reads: CASSLWTSGNEQFF. Written as DNA, the CDR3 is TGTGCCAGCAGTTTGTGGACTAGCGGGAATGAGCAGTTCTTC. The variable domain in full, with the rest retrieved from reference TRBV28 and TRBJ2-1, is DVKVTQSSRYLVKRTGEKVFLECVQDMDHENMFWYRQDPGLGLRLIYFSYDVKMKEKGDIPEGYSVSREKKERFSLILESASTNQTSMYLCASSLWTSGNEQFFGPGTRLTVL.

This clone occurred a few times. The chain uses TRBV10-3 and TRBJ1-2; 7 bases are shared with TRBD1. The CDR3 runs to 14 residues. Germline V gene lookup returns CDR1 ENHRY and CDR2 SYGVKD. J lost 6 bases, V lost 10 bases, and 14 bases had no gene match. The CDR3 DNA sequence: TGTGCCACTATAACGACTACCGGGACAGATGGCTACACCTTC. Amino acid sequence: CATITTTGTDGYTF.

This chain links TRBV12-5 with TRBJ2-1; 14 bases map to TRBD2. The germline V gene encodes CDR1 LGHNT and CDR2 FRNRAP. The CDR3 is 14 residues long. The junction had 6 bases not matched to a gene; V was cut back by 6 bases and J by 11 bases. CDR3 in amino acids: CASGSGLAGGQQFF. The CDR3 DNA reads TGTGCTAGTGGCTCCGGACTAGCGGGGGGCCAGCAGTTCTTC.

This clone was counted between two and nine times. The genes are TRBV19 and TRBJ2-6; D gene unclear. Germline CDR1 reads LNHDA; CDR2 reads SQIVND (reference sequence). With 7 bases removed from V and 0 bases from J, the gap between germline ends came to 7 bases. This CDR3 has 14 amino acids. This CDR3 is CASKVSSGANVLTF. CDR3 nucleotide sequence: TGTGCCAGTAAAGTCAGCTCTGGGGCCAACGTCCTGACTTTC.

This clone was counted between two and nine times. The chain joins TRBV10-3 to TRBJ2-2; D might be TRBD1 (6 bases). Per germline, CDR1 ENHRY and CDR2 SYGVKD. The CDR3 covers 14 residues. V lost 8 bases to trimming and J lost 1 base, with 11 bases between them. CDR3 loop: CAIGGTGNTGELFF. The CDR3 region has the DNA TGTGCCATCGGGGGCACAGGGAACACCGGGGAGCTGTTTTTT.

The chain joins TRBV7-3 to TRBJ2-1, with TRBD1 identical over 8 bases. The CDR3 is made up of 16 amino acids. Looked up from germline, CDR1 is SGHTA and CDR2 is FQGTGA. V lost 4 bases to trimming and J lost 6 bases; unmatched junction nucleotides: 11. The CDR3 sequence is CASSWTGRGAANEQFF. CDR3 in DNA: TGTGCCAGCAGCTGGACAGGGAGAGGAGCGGCCAATGAGCAGTTCTTC.

The chain has TRBV6-1 and TRBJ1-4; 7 nucleotides match TRBD1. CDR1 and CDR2 from the germline V gene are MNHNS and SASEGT. The junction had 6 bases not matched to a gene; V was cut back by 4 bases and J by 7 bases. The CDR3 runs to 14 residues. CDR3 DNA: TGTGCCAGCAGTGGCTTAGGGGGCGGTGAAAAACTGTTTTTT. Translating gives CASSGLGGGEKLFF.

Remarks on this clone: Its ends do not fully match the called genes, so a read error is possible. The chain employs TRBV7-7 and TRBJ2-1; D is perhaps TRBD2 (6 bases). Per germline, CDR1 SSHAT and CDR2 FNYEAQ (reference sequence). This CDR3 is 13 amino acids long. This CDR3 reads CASSSGTYNEQFF. DNA for the CDR3: TGTGCTAGCAGCTCTGGGACTTACAATGAGCAGTTCTTC.

This clone was found a few times. This rearrangement joins TRBV29-1 to TRBJ1-2, with D unresolved. CDR1 SQVTM and CDR2 ANQGSEA come from the germline V gene. V was shortened by 2 bases and J by 4 bases, with 5 bases between the two germline ends. This CDR3 spans 11 amino acids. The CDR3 bases are TGCAGCGTTGAACGAGCCTATGGCTACACCTTC. This encodes CSVERAYGYTF. Full variable domain (remainder filled in from reference TRBV29-1 and TRBJ1-2): SAVISQKPSRDICQRGTSLTIQCQVDSQVTMMFWYRQQPGQSLTLIATANQGSEATYESGFVIDKFPISRPNLTFSTLTVSNMSPEDSSIYLCSVERAYGYTFGSGTRLTVV.

With regard to this clone: The junction departs from the called germline gene at one end, perhaps through a read error. V usage is TRBV7-7 and J usage is TRBJ1-1; no reliable D call. The germline CDR1 and CDR2 sequences are SSHAT and FNYEAQ (reference sequence). This CDR3 region has 14 residues. As DNA, the CDR3 is TGTGCTAGCAGCGCGCTAGGAAGGAACACTGAAGCTTTCTTT. Protein: CASSALGRNTEAFF.

The V call is TRBV12-5, the J call TRBJ2-5, with D unresolved. The CDR3 has 13 residues. The germline V gene has CDR1 LGHNT and CDR2 FRNRAP. Trimming cost V 2 bases and J 5 bases, with 9 bases left between them. The CDR3 spells CASGLPPEETQYF. The CDR3, as DNA: TGTGCTAGTGGTTTGCCCCCGGAGGAGACCCAGTACTTC.

The gene calls are TRBV9 and TRBJ2-1; 10 nucleotides agree with TRBD1. V was pared by 2 bases and J by 7 bases, with 12 bases of the junction left unmatched. The CDR3 has 17 amino acids. Germline CDR1 reads SGDLS; CDR2 reads YYNGEE. CDR3 protein: CASSVGAGTGVDNEQFF. The CDR3 DNA reads TGTGCCAGCAGCGTGGGCGCCGGGACAGGGGTCGATAATGAGCAGTTCTTC.

V is TRBV4-3 and J is TRBJ2-2, with 9 bases fitting TRBD2. Trimming removed 4 bases from V and 6 bases from J; junction bases left unmatched: 9. The V gene's germline CDR1 is LGHNA and CDR2 YSLEER. CDR3 length: 16 residues. In DNA form, the CDR3 reads TGCGCCAGCAGCCCCGTTAGAGCGGGGGGTTCCGGGGAGCTGTTTTTT. It is translated as CASSPVRAGGSGELFF.

The chain employs TRBV2 and TRBJ1-5; 9 bases fit TRBD1. V trimming: 1 base; J trimming: 9 bases; junction bases outside the gene matches: 10. CDR3 length: 16 residues. Germline V CDR1 and CDR2: SNHLY, FYNNEI. The CDR3 region has the DNA TGTGCCAGCAGTGAAGAGAGAACAGGGGGCACTAGGCCCCAGCATTTT. Protein: CASSEERTGGTRPQHF.

CDR3 protein: CASSESTSGAGELFF. DNA for the CDR3: TGCGCCAGCAGTGAGTCGACTAGTGGGGCCGGGGAGCTGTTTTTT. The chain employs TRBV10-1 and TRBJ2-2; the D gene is possibly TRBD2 (6 bases). CDR3 length equals 15 residues. The germline gives CDR1 WNHNN, CDR2 SYGVQD (reference sequence). With 0 bases removed from V and 6 bases from J, the gap between germline ends came to 11 bases.

This chain links TRBV25-1 with TRBJ1-1; TRBD1 might be the D (5 bases). The CDR3 has 15 amino acids. Trimming left V 2 bases short and J 7 bases short, with 17 bases between. In germline, CDR1 is MGHDK, CDR2 SYGVNS. CDR3 residues: CASSEPIGADDEAFF. CDR3 nucleotides: TGTGCCAGCAGTGAACCTATTGGGGCCGACGATGAAGCTTTCTTT.

This chain joins TRBV27 and TRBJ2-3; tentative D call: TRBD2 (6 bases). CDR3 length: 19 residues. CDR1 and CDR2 from the germline V gene are MNHEY and SMNVEV (reference sequence). V shed 4 bases and J shed 2 bases, with 25 bases lying between them. DNA for the CDR3: TGTGCCAGCAGTTCCTACGGGAGTTTAATAAGCACCCTCACAGATACGCAGTATTTT. Translating it yields CASSSYGSLISTLTDTQYF.

CDR3 DNA: TGTGCCAGCAGCTTTTCCTCTTCGGAGACCCAGTACTTC. Its protein is CASSFSSSETQYF. This sequence joins TRBV7-2 and TRBJ2-5; D gene unclear. V was trimmed by 3 bases and J by 5 bases, leaving 10 bases between them. This CDR3 has 13 residues. CDR1 is SGHTA, CDR2 FQGNSA, per germline.

V gene TRBV5-1 combines with J gene TRBJ1-6; maybe TRBD1 (6 bases). Trimming stripped 4 bases from V and 4 bases from J, with 15 bases between. The CDR3 consists of 16 residues. CDR1 and CDR2 (germline): SGHRS, YFSETQ. CDR3 in DNA: TGCGCCAGCAGCCTCTCCGGACAGTTTTATAATTCACCCCTCCACTTT. Protein product: CASSLSGQFYNSPLHF.

J is TRBJ2-5 and V is TRBV6-1, with D possibly being TRBD2 (6 bases). The V and J ends lost 5 bases and 2 bases respectively, with 15 bases between them. Germline values: CDR1 MNHNS, CDR2 SASEGT. This CDR3 has 15 amino acids. CDR3: CASSSAPTSQETQYF. Written as DNA, the CDR3 is TGTGCCAGCAGTTCCGCCCCGACTAGTCAAGAGACCCAGTACTTC.

V is TRBV2 and J is TRBJ1-3; 7 nucleotides match TRBD1. The V gene's germline CDR1 is SNHLY and CDR2 FYNNEI. The CDR3 is 15 residues long. The J segment lost 4 bases and the V segment lost 6 bases, leaving 9 bases of the junction unmatched. The CDR3: CASRINRGRGNTIYF. DNA for the CDR3: TGTGCCAGCAGAATAAACAGGGGTCGCGGAAACACCATATATTTT.